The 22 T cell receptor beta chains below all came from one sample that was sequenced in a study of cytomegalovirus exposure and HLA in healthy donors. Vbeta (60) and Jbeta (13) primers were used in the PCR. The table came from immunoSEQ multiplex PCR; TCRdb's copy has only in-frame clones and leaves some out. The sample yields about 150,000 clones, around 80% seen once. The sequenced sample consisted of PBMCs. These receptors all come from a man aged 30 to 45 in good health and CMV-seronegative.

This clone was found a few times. CDR3 protein: CSVDGTSVDEQFF. CDR3 coding DNA: TGCAGCGTTGATGGGACTAGCGTGGATGAGCAGTTCTTC. The gene calls are TRBV29-1 and TRBJ2-1, with 10 bases that match TRBD2. Germline V gives CDR1 SQVTM, CDR2 ANQGSEA. V was pared by 3 bases and J by 8 bases, with 4 bases of the junction left unmatched. The CDR3 is made up of 13 amino acids.

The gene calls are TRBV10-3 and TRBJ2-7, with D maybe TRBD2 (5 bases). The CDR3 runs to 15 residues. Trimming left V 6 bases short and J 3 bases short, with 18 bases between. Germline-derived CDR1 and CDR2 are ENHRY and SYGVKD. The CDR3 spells CAISQQTKADYEQYF. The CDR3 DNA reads TGTGCCATCAGCCAACAGACTAAGGCGGACTACGAGCAGTACTTC.

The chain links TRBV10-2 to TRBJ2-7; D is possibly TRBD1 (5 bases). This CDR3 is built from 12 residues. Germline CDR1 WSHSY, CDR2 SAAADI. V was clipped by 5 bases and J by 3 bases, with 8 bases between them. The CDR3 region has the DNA TGCGCCAGCAGTCAGGGAATCTACGAGCAGTACTTC. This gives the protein CASSQGIYEQYF.

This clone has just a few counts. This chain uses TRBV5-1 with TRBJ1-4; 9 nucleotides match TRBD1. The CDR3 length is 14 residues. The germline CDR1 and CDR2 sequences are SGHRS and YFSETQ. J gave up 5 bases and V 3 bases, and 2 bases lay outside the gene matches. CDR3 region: CASSSGTGNEKLFF. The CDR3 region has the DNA TGCGCCAGCAGCTCCGGGACAGGGAATGAAAAACTGTTTTTT. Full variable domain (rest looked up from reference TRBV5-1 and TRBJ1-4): KAGVTQTPRYLIKTRGQQVTLSCSPISGHRSVSWYQQTPGQGLQFLFEYFSETQRNKGNFPGRFSGRQFSNSRSEMNVSTLELGDSALYLCASSSGTGNEKLFFGSGTQLSVL.

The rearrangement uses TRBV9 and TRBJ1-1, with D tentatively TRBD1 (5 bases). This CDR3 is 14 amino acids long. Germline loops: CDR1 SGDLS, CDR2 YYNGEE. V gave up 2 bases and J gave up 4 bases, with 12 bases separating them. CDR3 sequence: CASSVDSSGTEAFF. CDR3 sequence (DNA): TGTGCCAGCAGCGTCGACAGTTCAGGCACTGAAGCTTTCTTT.

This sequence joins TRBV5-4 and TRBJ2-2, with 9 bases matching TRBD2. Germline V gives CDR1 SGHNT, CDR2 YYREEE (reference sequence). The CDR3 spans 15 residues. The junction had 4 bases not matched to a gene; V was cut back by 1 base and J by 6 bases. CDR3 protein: CASSLLASGAGELFF. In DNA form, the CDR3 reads TGTGCCAGCAGCTTGTTGGCTAGCGGGGCCGGGGAGCTGTTTTTT. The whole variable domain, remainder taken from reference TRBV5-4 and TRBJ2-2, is ETGVTQSPTHLIKTRGQQVTLRCSSQSGHNTVSWYQQALGQGPQFIFQYYREEENGRGNFPPRFSGLQFPNYSSELNVNALELDDSALYLCASSLLASGAGELFFGEGSRLTVL.

This CDR3 is CSVVTGRTYEQYF. The CDR3 bases are TGCAGCGTTGTCACAGGTAGAACCTACGAGCAGTACTTC. This chain connects TRBV29-1 to TRBJ2-7, with D maybe TRBD1 (5 bases). The V gene's germline CDR1 is SQVTM and CDR2 ANQGSEA. The CDR3 is 13 amino acids. Deletions cut 4 bases from V and 2 bases from J, with 12 bases between.

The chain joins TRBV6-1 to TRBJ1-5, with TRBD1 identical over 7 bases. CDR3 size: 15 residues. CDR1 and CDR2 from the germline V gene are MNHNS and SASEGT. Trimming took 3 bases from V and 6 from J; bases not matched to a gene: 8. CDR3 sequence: CASSEGTGAGQPQHF. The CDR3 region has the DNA TGTGCCAGCAGTGAGGGAACAGGGGCCGGTCAGCCCCAGCATTTT.

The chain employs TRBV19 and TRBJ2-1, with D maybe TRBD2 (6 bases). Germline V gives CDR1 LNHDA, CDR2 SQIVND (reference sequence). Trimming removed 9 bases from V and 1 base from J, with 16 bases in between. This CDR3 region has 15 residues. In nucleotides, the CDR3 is TGTGCCAGCGCGGCTCGGGGGATATCCTACAATGAGCAGTTCTTC. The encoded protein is CASAARGISYNEQFF.

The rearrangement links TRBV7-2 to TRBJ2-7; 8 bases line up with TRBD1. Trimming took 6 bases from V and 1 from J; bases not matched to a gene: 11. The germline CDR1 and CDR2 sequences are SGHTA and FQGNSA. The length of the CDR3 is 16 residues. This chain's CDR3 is CASRDLKQGGSYEQYF. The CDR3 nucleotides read TGTGCCAGCAGGGACCTTAAACAGGGGGGATCCTACGAGCAGTACTTC.

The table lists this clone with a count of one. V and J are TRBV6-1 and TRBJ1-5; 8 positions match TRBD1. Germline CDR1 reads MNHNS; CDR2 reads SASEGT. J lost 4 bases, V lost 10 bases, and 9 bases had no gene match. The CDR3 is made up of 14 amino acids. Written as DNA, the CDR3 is TGTGCCATCCCAGGGGGCGCGGGGAATCAGCCCCAGCATTTT. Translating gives CAIPGGAGNQPQHF.

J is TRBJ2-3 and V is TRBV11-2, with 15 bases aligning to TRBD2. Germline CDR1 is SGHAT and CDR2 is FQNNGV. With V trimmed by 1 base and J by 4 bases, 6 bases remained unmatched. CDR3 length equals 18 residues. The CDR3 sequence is CASSLGGLAGGGSDTQYF. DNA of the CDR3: TGTGCCAGCAGCTTAGGGGGACTAGCGGGAGGAGGGTCAGATACGCAGTATTTT.

CDR3 bases: TGTGCCACCAGCAGAGGCAGTCGGGGAGGACCCAACATTCAGTACTTC. Translating gives CATSRGSRGGPNIQYF. The V gene is TRBV15, the J gene TRBJ2-4; possible D gene TRBD2, 6 bases. There are 16 residues in the CDR3. Germline CDR1 reads LNHNV; CDR2 reads YYDKDF (reference sequence). Trimming took 1 base from V and 7 from J, leaving 17 bases between them.

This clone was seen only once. This CDR3 is CASSEGAPNEKLFF. The CDR3 bases are TGTGCCAGCTCTGAGGGGGCGCCTAATGAAAAACTGTTTTTT. This chain connects TRBV25-1 to TRBJ1-4, with 7 positions matching TRBD1. Unmatched junction bases numbered 6, after V lost 8 bases and J lost 3 bases. This CDR3 comprises 14 residues. In germline, CDR1 is MGHDK, CDR2 SYGVNS.

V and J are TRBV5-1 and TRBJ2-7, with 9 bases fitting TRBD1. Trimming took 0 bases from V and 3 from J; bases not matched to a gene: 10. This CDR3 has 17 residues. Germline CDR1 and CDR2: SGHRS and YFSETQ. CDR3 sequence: CASSLAQSGQGFYEQYF. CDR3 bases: TGCGCCAGCAGCTTGGCGCAATCGGGACAGGGCTTCTACGAGCAGTACTTC.

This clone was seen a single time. The CDR3 loop reads CASRGRDYGEKLFF. CDR3 bases: TGTGCCAGTAGAGGCCGGGACTACGGGGAAAAACTGTTTTTT. The rearrangement uses TRBV19 and TRBJ1-4; a possible D gene is TRBD1 (5 bases). V was shortened by 6 bases and J by 8 bases, with 16 bases between the two germline ends. This CDR3 has 14 residues. CDR1 LNHDA and CDR2 SQIVND come from the germline V gene (reference sequence). Full variable domain (rest looked up from reference TRBV19 and TRBJ1-4): DGGITQSPKYLFRKEGQNVTLSCEQNLNHDAMYWYRQDPGQGLRLIYYSQIVNDFQKGDIAEGYSVSREKKESFPLTVTSAQKNPTAFYLCASRGRDYGEKLFFGSGTQLSVL.

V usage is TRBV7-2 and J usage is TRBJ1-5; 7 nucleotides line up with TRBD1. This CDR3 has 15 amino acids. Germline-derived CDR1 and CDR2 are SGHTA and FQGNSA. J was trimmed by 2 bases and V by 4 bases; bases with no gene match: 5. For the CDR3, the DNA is TGTGCCAGCAGCTCGACAGGGATGGGCAATCAGCCCCAGCATTTT. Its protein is CASSSTGMGNQPQHF.

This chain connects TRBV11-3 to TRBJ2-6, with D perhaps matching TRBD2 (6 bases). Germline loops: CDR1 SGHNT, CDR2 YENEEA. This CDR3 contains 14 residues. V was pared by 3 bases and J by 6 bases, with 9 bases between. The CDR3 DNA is TGTGCCAGCAGCTTGGGGCGGGAGGCCAACGTCCTGACTTTC. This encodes CASSLGREANVLTF.

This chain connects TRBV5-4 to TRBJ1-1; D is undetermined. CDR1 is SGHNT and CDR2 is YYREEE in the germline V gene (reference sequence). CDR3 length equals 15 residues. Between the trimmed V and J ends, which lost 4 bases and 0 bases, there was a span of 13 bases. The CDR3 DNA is TGTGCCAGCAGCCCACGTGAGAAGTTGAACACTGAAGCTTTCTTT. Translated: CASSPREKLNTEAFF.

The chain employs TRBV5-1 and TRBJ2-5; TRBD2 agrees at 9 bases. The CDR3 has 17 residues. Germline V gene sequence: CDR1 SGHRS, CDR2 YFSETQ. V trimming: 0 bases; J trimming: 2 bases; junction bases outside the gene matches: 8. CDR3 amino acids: CASSLEASGIRQETQYF. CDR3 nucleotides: TGCGCCAGCAGCTTGGAAGCTAGCGGGATCAGACAAGAGACCCAGTACTTC.

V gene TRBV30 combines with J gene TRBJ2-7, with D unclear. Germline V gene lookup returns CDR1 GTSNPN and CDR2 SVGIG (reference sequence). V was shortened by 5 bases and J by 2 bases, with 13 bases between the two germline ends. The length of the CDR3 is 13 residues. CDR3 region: CAWGPPGTYEQYF. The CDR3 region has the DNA TGTGCCTGGGGTCCACCTGGCACCTACGAGCAGTACTTC.

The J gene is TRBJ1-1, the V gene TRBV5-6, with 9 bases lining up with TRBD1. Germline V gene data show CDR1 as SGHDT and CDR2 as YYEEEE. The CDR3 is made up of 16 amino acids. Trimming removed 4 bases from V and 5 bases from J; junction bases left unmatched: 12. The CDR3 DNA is TGTGCCAGCAGCGATCCGGGACAGGGCATTCGTACTGAAGCTTTCTTT. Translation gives CASSDPGQGIRTEAFF. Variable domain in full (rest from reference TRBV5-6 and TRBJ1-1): DAGVTQSPTHLIKTRGQQVTLRCSPKSGHDTVSWYQQALGQGPQFIFQYYEEEERQRGNFPDRFSGHQFPNYSSELNVNALLLGDSALYLCASSDPGQGIRTEAFFGQGTRLTVV.